This is a list of T cell receptor beta chains from one sample in a study of T-cell memory formation after mild COVID-19. TCRdb fed the 5' RACE reads into MiXCR, producing one record per CDR3 protein. The sample includes roughly 510,000 distinct CDR3 sequences, 17% of them seen just once. Sequencing used PBMCs or a T cell subset sorted from them (not recorded which). The source of these receptors is an adult woman who had mild COVID-19 (a few samples of this study predate the infection). Cell type and time point are not known. CDR3s include the opening cysteine and the closing phenylalanine or tryptophan. A D gene is named only where the DNA matches it firmly. Where a row states a size, it is once, few, many or the class of an expanded clone; other rows omit it.

CDR3nt | CDR3aa | j_gene | abundance | v_gene | d_gene
TGTGCCAGCAGCCCCCGCGGGGTAGCGGGGCACCAAGAGACCCAGTACTTC | CASSPRGVAGHQETQYF | TRBJ2-5 | few | TRBV7-9 | TRBD2
TGTGCCAGCAGGCGGTCGGACAGGATTTTCGGCGAGCAGTACTTC | CASRRSDRIFGEQYF | TRBJ2-7 | few | TRBV2 | TRBD1
TGTGCCACCAGGGGGACCGACCTCCAAGAGACCCAGTACTTC | CATRGTDLQETQYF | TRBJ2-5 | few | TRBV24-1 | .
TGTGCCAGCAGCCCCCGGAACACCGGGGAGCTGTTTTTT | CASSPRNTGELFF | TRBJ2-2 | many | TRBV11-2 | .
TGCAGTGCTAGAGTATTAAAGCTGAGCTCCTATAATTCACCCCTCCACTTT | CSARVLKLSSYNSPLHF | TRBJ1-6 | . | TRBV20-1 | .
TGTGCCATCAGCCCGGGACAGAATGAAAAACTGTTTTTT | CAISPGQNEKLFF | TRBJ1-4 | . | TRBV10-3 | TRBD1
TGTGCCAGCAAAGGATCAATGCTTAGGGGGCAGTTCTTC | CASKGSMLRGQFF | TRBJ2-1 | . | TRBV6-1 | .
TGTGCCAGCAGCCCCAGGGTACTCTACGAGCAGTACTTC | CASSPRVLYEQYF | TRBJ2-7 | . | TRBV7-3 | .
TGTGCCAGCAGCCAGGGAAAGAGAGAGACCCAGTACTTC | CASSQGKRETQYF | TRBJ2-5 | few | TRBV4-2 | .
TGTGCCAGCAGCTTGCCTGAAGCTTTCTTT | CASSLPEAFF | TRBJ1-1 | many | TRBV7-9 | .
TGTGCCACCAGTGATGAGGGGGGGAGCCACTATGGCTACACCTTC | CATSDEGGSHYGYTF | TRBJ1-2 | few | TRBV24-1 | .
TGTGCCAGCAGCGCCTTGGGGGGGACCGACACCGGGGAGCTGTTTTTT | CASSALGGTDTGELFF | TRBJ2-2 | few | TRBV3-1 | TRBD2
TGTGCCAGCAGTTCCGTGTTAAGCGACGAGCAGTACTTC | CASSSVLSDEQYF | TRBJ2-7 | . | TRBV28 | .
TGTGCCAGCAGCCTCGGGACAGCCAATTCACCCCTCAACTTT | CASSLGTANSPLNF | TRBJ1-6 | . | TRBV7-3 | TRBD1
TGCAGTGCCGAAATGGGGGGCGGCTCTGGAAACACCATATATTTT | CSAEMGGGSGNTIYF | TRBJ1-3 | . | TRBV20-1 | .
TGTGCCAGCAGCGAAGAGAGAGCGGATGAAAAACTGTTTTTT | CASSEERADEKLFF | TRBJ1-4 | . | TRBV7-8 | .
TGTGCCAGCAGTGAAGGATCCGGCTCTGGAAACACCATATATTTT | CASSEGSGSGNTIYF | TRBJ1-3 | . | TRBV2 | .
TGCGCCAGCAGCCAAGATCGAGGCGGGGGGGGTGAGCAGTTCTTC | CASSQDRGGGGEQFF | TRBJ2-1 | . | TRBV4-1 | TRBD2
TGTGCCAGCAGTCCCCGCCCCGGGGTCAGGGGAGGGAACACTGAAGCTTTCTTT | CASSPRPGVRGGNTEAFF | TRBJ1-1 | . | TRBV6-6 | .
TGTGCCACAGATGTTCCCAGGGACAGGGTGGGAATCGAGCAGTACTTC | CATDVPRDRVGIEQYF | TRBJ2-7 | . | TRBV6-1 | TRBD1
TGTGCCAGCAGCTCCCAAGGGACCTTAAATGAAAAACTGTTTTTT | CASSSQGTLNEKLFF | TRBJ1-4 | . | TRBV7-8 | .
TGTGCCAGCAGTCACAGGGGCCCACTCGAGTACACCGGGGAGCTGTTTTTT | CASSHRGPLEYTGELFF | TRBJ2-2 | few | TRBV12-3/TRBV12-4 | TRBD1
TGTGCCAGCAGTTCGTACTCAACAGGTACCCATACGCAGTATTTT | CASSSYSTGTHTQYF | TRBJ2-3 | few | TRBV12-3/TRBV12-4 | .
TGTGCCAGCAGCTTTCCGGGTGTGTCCTACGAGCAGTACTTC | CASSFPGVSYEQYF | TRBJ2-7 | . | TRBV7-9 | .
TGCAGCGTGGGGGACACTTTCAGTGAAGCTTTCTTT | CSVGDTFSEAFF | TRBJ1-1 | . | TRBV29-1 | .
TGTGCCAGCAGTGGCGGGGGTAATCAGCCCCAGCATTTT | CASSGGGNQPQHF | TRBJ1-5 | many | TRBV2 | .
TGTGCCAGCTCACCACTGGACAGGAACCCCTCTGGAAACACCATATATTTT | CASSPLDRNPSGNTIYF | TRBJ1-3 | many | TRBV18 | TRBD1
TGCAGTGCTAGATCCCATGGGGGGCCAGGCACTGAAGCTTTCTTT | CSARSHGGPGTEAFF | TRBJ1-1 | . | TRBV20-1 | .
TGTGCCAGCAGCTTAGCGAGGGGAACCTACGAGCAGTACTTC | CASSLARGTYEQYF | TRBJ2-7 | few | TRBV7-2 | .
TGCGCCAGCAGCCCGGGGGGGCGGGATAGCAATCAGCCCCAGCATTTT | CASSPGGRDSNQPQHF | TRBJ1-5 | . | TRBV5-1 | .
TGTGCCAGCAGCAGGACAGCGGGATCTTCCTACAATGAGCAGTTCTTC | CASSRTAGSSYNEQFF | TRBJ2-1 | few | TRBV5-6 | .
TGTGCCAGCGGACAGGTTTATGGCTACACCTTC | CASGQVYGYTF | TRBJ1-2 | . | TRBV7-9 | TRBD1
TGTGCCAGCACCAACCCGAGCGGGAGGGCCATTGAGAGTTACACCGGGGAGCTGTTTTTT | CASTNPSGRAIESYTGELFF | TRBJ2-2 | few | TRBV11-3 | TRBD2
TGCAGTGCTAGGAGCGGGAGGGCCTCGTTTGAGCAGTTCTTC | CSARSGRASFEQFF | TRBJ2-1 | few | TRBV20-1 | TRBD2
TGTGCCTGGAGTGTAGGTACTCAGGAGACCCAGTACTTC | CAWSVGTQETQYF | TRBJ2-5 | . | TRBV30 | .
TGTGCCAGCAGCCCCGGGGGGGTCACAGTCATGAACACTGAAGCTTTCTTT | CASSPGGVTVMNTEAFF | TRBJ1-1 | few | TRBV7-9 | .
TGCGCCAGCAGCTTGTATCAGGGTTCGAACACTGAAGCTTTCTTT | CASSLYQGSNTEAFF | TRBJ1-1 | . | TRBV5-1 | .
TGTGCCAGCAGCCCTCGCCCTAGCGGTGCCACAGATACGCAGTATTTT | CASSPRPSGATDTQYF | TRBJ2-3 | few | TRBV9 | TRBD2
TGCAGTGCTAGTGCAGTTAATACGCAGTATTTT | CSASAVNTQYF | TRBJ2-3 | few | TRBV20-1 | .
TGTGCCAGCAGTCAAACTACAAATAGCAATCAGCCCCAGCATTTT | CASSQTTNSNQPQHF | TRBJ1-5 | many | TRBV5-5 | .
TGTGCCAGCAGCTTAGTTGGCAGCCCAATAGCCAAAAACATTCAGTACTTC | CASSLVGSPIAKNIQYF | TRBJ2-4 | . | TRBV7-2 | .
TGCGCCAGCAGCTTGGTGCAGGGAGCCGAGCAGTACTTC | CASSLVQGAEQYF | TRBJ2-7 | . | TRBV5-1 | .
TGTGCCAGCTCACCATTTCTAGCGGGAGAGGCCTACAATGAGCAGTTCTTC | CASSPFLAGEAYNEQFF | TRBJ2-1 | . | TRBV18 | TRBD2
TGTGCCAGCAGCCAAGATGAAGGCAGGAGGACTGAAGCTTTCTTT | CASSQDEGRRTEAFF | TRBJ1-1 | . | TRBV3-1 | .
TGTGCCAGCAGCGGGGACGGTTCCTACGAGCAGTACTTC | CASSGDGSYEQYF | TRBJ2-7 | many | TRBV6-2/TRBV6-3 | .
TGCGCCAGCAGCCCCGGACAGGCAAGAGGCTCTGGGGCCAACGTCCTGACTTTC | CASSPGQARGSGANVLTF | TRBJ2-6 | once | TRBV4-1 | TRBD1
TGTGCCAGCAGCCGCGCCGGGACTAGTTGGCAAGAGACCCAGTACTTC | CASSRAGTSWQETQYF | TRBJ2-5 | many | TRBV7-2 | TRBD2
TGTGCCAGCAGCGCCCCAGGGGCAAATGAGCAGTTCTTC | CASSAPGANEQFF | TRBJ2-1 | many | TRBV6-5 | .
TGTGCCATCAGTGGGCTCGGCGGTGGGACTAGCGGATACACCGGGGAGCTGTTTTTT | CAISGLGGGTSGYTGELFF | TRBJ2-2 | . | TRBV10-3 | TRBD2
TGTGCCAGCAGCGGGGGACCGCGGAACGAAAAACTGTTTTTT | CASSGGPRNEKLFF | TRBJ1-4 | few | TRBV28 | .
TGTGCTAGCAGCTTACGTAAGGGTTCGGGGGAGACCCAGTACTTC | CASSLRKGSGETQYF | TRBJ2-5 | many | TRBV7-7 | .
TGTGCGAGCACGGTTTCAGGGCGGGAGACCCAGTACTTC | CASTVSGRETQYF | TRBJ2-5 | once | TRBV25-1 | .
TGCAGTGCTAGAGCCCGGACTAGCCGTGAGTTCTTC | CSARARTSREFF | TRBJ2-1 | . | TRBV20-1 | TRBD2
TGCGCCAGCAGCCAAGGGGATGCTAACAATGAGCAGTTCTTC | CASSQGDANNEQFF | TRBJ2-1 | many | TRBV4-3 | .
TGTGCCATCCGGGGTGCCTATGGCTACACCTTC | CAIRGAYGYTF | TRBJ1-2 | few | TRBV10-3 | .